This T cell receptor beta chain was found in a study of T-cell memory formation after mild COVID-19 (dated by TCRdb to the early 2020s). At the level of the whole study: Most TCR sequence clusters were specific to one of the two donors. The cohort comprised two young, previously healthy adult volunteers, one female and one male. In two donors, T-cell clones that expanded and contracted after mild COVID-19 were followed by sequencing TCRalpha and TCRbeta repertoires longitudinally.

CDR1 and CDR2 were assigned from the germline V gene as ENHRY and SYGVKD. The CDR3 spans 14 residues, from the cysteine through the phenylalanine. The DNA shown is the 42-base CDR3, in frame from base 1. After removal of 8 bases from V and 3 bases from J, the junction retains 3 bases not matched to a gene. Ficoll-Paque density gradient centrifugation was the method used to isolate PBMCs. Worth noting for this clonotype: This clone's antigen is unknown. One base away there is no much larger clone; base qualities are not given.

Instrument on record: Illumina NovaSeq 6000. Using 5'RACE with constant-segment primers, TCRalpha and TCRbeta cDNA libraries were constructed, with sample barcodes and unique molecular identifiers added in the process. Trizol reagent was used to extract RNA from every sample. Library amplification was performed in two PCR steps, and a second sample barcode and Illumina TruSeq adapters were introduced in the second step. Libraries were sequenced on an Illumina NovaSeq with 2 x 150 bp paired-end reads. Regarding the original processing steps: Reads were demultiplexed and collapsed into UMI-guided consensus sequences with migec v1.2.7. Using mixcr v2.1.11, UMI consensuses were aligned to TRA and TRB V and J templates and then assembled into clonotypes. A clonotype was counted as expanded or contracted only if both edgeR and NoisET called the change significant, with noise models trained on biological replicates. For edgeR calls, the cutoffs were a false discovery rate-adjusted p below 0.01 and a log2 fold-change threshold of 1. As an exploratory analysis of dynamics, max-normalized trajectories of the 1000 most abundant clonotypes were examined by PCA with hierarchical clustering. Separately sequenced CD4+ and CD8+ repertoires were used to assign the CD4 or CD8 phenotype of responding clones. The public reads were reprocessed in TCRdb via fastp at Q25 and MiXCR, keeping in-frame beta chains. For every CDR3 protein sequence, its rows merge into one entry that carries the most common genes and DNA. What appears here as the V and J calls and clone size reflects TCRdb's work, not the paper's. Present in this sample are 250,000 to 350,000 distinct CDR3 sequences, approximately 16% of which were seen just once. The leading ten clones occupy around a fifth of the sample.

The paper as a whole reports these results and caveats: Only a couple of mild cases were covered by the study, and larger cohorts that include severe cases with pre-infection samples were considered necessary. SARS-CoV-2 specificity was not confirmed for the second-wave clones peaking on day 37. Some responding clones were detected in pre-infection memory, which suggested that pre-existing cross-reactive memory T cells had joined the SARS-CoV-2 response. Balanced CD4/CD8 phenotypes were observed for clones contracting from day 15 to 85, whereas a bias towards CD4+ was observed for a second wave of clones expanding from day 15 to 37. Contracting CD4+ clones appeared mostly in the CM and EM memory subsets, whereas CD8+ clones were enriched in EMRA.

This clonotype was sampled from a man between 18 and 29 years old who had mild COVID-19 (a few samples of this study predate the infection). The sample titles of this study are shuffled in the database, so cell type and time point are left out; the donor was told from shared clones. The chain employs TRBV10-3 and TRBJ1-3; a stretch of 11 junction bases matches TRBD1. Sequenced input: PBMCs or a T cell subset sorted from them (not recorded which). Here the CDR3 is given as CAIGQGAGGNTIYF. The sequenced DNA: TGTGCCATCGGACAGGGGGCTGGTGGAAACACCATATATTTT.